This TCR beta chain was documented in a study of blood T cell repertoires in COVID-19. Study processing details: Quantification of nucleated cells was approximated via reference gene primer amplification. Profiled with immunoSEQ multiplex PCR; TCRdb holds only in-frame clones, not every one. V, J and clone size derive from that table, while D and trimming were established from the DNA sequence. The sample holds some 380,000 clones, roughly 86% seen once. The CDR3 is 16 residues long. CDR1 is SGHRS, CDR2 YFSETQ, per germline. J was trimmed by 1 base and V by 0 bases; bases with no gene match: 0. The chain has TRBV5-1 and TRBJ2-2; 10 positions agree with TRBD2. Sequencing was done on a sample of peripheral blood. The TCR comes from a human donor with acute or convalescent COVID-19. The donor label of this sample is uncertain. The CDR3: CASSLGLAGNTGELFF. The CDR3, as DNA: TGCGCCAGCAGCTTGGGACTAGCGGGGAACACCGGGGAGCTGTTTTTT.